The 31 T cell receptor beta chains below all came from one sample that was sequenced in a study of blood T cell repertoires in COVID-19. Data came from immunoSEQ multiplex PCR; TCRdb stores just in-frame clones and leaves some out. This table holds approximately 92,000 clones, roughly 84% found once. Source material: peripheral blood. These receptors came from a man in his sixties or seventies with active or convalescent COVID-19.

CDR3 DNA sequence: TGTGCCAGCAGCTCACAGCGGGGTGGTTACGAGCAGTACTTC. This sequence encodes CASSSQRGGYEQYF. The chain uses TRBV7-2 and TRBJ2-7; 7 bases are a match to TRBD2. This CDR3 comprises 14 residues. Germline CDR1 reads SGHTA; CDR2 reads FQGNSA. V trimming: 4 bases; J trimming: 4 bases; junction bases outside the gene matches: 7.

The chain has TRBV19 and TRBJ2-2; 7 positions match TRBD1. The CDR3 runs to 16 residues. Germline V CDR1 and CDR2: LNHDA, SQIVND (reference sequence). V gave up 11 bases and J gave up 7 bases; unmatched junction bases: 19. The CDR3 DNA sequence: TGTGCCCCTCCCCCCCGGGGACAGTGCGAAAACGGGGAGCTGTTTTTT. Translation: CAPPPRGQCENGELFF.

The rearrangement joins TRBV3-1 (or the pseudogene TRBV3-2) to TRBJ2-3; D not resolved. The CDR3 consists of 12 residues. Germline lookup yields CDR1 LGHDT and CDR2 YNNKEL (reference sequence). Trimming cost V 6 bases and J 3 bases, with 7 bases left between them. The CDR3 spells CASSLTTDTQYF. In DNA, the CDR3 is TGTGCCAGCAGTCTGACTACAGATACGCAGTATTTT.

This clone was counted once. This chain joins TRBV10-3 and TRBJ2-3, with 9 nucleotides matching TRBD1. The germline V gene encodes CDR1 ENHRY and CDR2 SYGVKD. The V segment lost 7 bases and the J segment 3 bases; nucleotides outside the gene matches: 8. The length of the CDR3 is 15 residues. The CDR3 DNA is TGTGCCATCAACCCTGCGACAGGGGGAACAGATACGCAGTATTTT. Translating gives CAINPATGGTDTQYF.

The chain has TRBV11-2 and TRBJ2-5; D call uncertain. Germline CDR1 and CDR2: SGHAT and FQNNGV. This CDR3 has 16 amino acids. V lost 7 bases to trimming and J lost 5 bases, with 23 bases between them. The CDR3 spells CASTRRGDSNRETQYF. As DNA, the CDR3 is TGTGCCAGCACTAGGCGAGGCGACTCGAACCGGGAGACCCAGTACTTC. The full variable domain, rest sourced from reference TRBV11-2 and TRBJ2-5, is EAGVAQSPRYKIIEKRQSVAFWCNPISGHATLYWYQQILGQGPKLLIQFQNNGVVDDSQLPKDRFSAERLKGVDSTLKIQPAKLEDSAVYLCASTRRGDSNRETQYFGPGTRLLVL.

This sequence joins TRBV25-1 and TRBJ2-1, with 8 nucleotides matching TRBD1. V shed 9 bases and J 6 bases; nucleotides not matched to a gene: 7. From germline, CDR1 is MGHDK and CDR2 SYGVNS. This CDR3 comprises 13 residues. As DNA, the CDR3 is TGTGCCAGTAGAGGACAGGGTCCCAATGAGCAGTTCTTC. As protein: CASRGQGPNEQFF.

The chain has TRBV18 and TRBJ2-1; possibly TRBD2 for D (7 bases). V was cut by 3 bases and J by 5 bases, with 14 bases left in between. The CDR3 runs to 15 residues. Germline-derived CDR1 and CDR2 are KGHSH and LQKENI. Here the CDR3 reads CASSPDGGRNNEQFF. CDR3 coding DNA: TGTGCCAGCTCACCCGACGGGGGGCGCAACAATGAGCAGTTCTTC.

This chain connects TRBV5-4 to TRBJ1-2; D is unclear. Germline CDR1 and CDR2: SGHNT and YYREEE (reference sequence). The CDR3 is 13 amino acids. Deletions cut 2 bases from V and 4 bases from J, with 9 bases between. The CDR3 loop reads CASSFTAFYGYTF. CDR3 sequence (DNA): TGTGCCAGCAGCTTTACAGCTTTCTATGGCTACACCTTC. The entire variable domain, with the rest obtained from reference TRBV5-4 and TRBJ1-2, is as follows: ETGVTQSPTHLIKTRGQQVTLRCSSQSGHNTVSWYQQALGQGPQFIFQYYREEENGRGNFPPRFSGLQFPNYSSELNVNALELDDSALYLCASSFTAFYGYTFGSGTRLTVV.

This rearrangement joins TRBV6-5 to TRBJ2-1; D gene uncertain. V was cut by 5 bases and J by 7 bases, with 6 bases left in between. Germline V gene lookup returns CDR1 MNHEY and CDR2 SVGAGI. CDR3 length: 11 amino acids. The CDR3 DNA sequence: TGTGCCAGCAGTACCCGGAATGAGCAGTTCTTC. It encodes CASSTRNEQFF.

The chain links TRBV7-9 to TRBJ1-5; 7 bases agree with TRBD1. Looked up from germline, CDR1 is SEHNR and CDR2 is FQNEAQ (reference sequence). There are 15 residues in the CDR3. V lost 5 bases to trimming and J lost 1 base; unmatched junction nucleotides: 5. The CDR3 sequence is CASSRTGASNQPQHF. The CDR3 region has the DNA TGTGCCAGCAGCAGAACAGGGGCGAGCAATCAGCCCCAGCATTTT.

The rearrangement joins TRBV28 to TRBJ2-1; TRBD1 agrees at 7 bases. V was pared by 7 bases and J by 4 bases, with 13 bases of the junction left unmatched. This CDR3 has 16 amino acids. Germline V gene sequence: CDR1 MDHEN, CDR2 SYDVKM. CDR3 nucleotide sequence: TGTGCCAGCACCCCCGGTGGGCAGGGGGTTTACAATGAGCAGTTCTTC. It codes for CASTPGGQGVYNEQFF.

The genes are TRBV5-1 and TRBJ1-6, with 8 nucleotides matching TRBD1. After removal of 4 bases from V and 9 bases from J, the junction contained 6 bases not matched to a gene. Germline V gene sequence: CDR1 SGHRS, CDR2 YFSETQ. The CDR3 has 14 residues. The DNA for the CDR3 is TGCGCCAGCAGCCCCGGGACAGGAGGTTCACCCCTCCACTTT. Residues: CASSPGTGGSPLHF. Based on the CDR3 plus reference TRBV5-1 and TRBJ1-6, the full variable domain is KAGVTQTPRYLIKTRGQQVTLSCSPISGHRSVSWYQQTPGQGLQFLFEYFSETQRNKGNFPGRFSGRQFSNSRSEMNVSTLELGDSALYLCASSPGTGGSPLHFGNGTRLTVT.

This chain links TRBV27 with TRBJ2-2; unclear D gene. V was trimmed by 2 bases and J by 1 base, leaving 5 bases between them. Germline V gene sequence: CDR1 MNHEY, CDR2 SMNVEV (reference sequence). This CDR3 region has 14 residues. The CDR3 is CASSLGWNTGELFF. CDR3 sequence (DNA): TGTGCCAGCAGTTTAGGCTGGAACACCGGGGAGCTGTTTTTT.

This rearrangement joins TRBV30 to TRBJ2-3; D is possibly TRBD1 (6 bases). Trimming removed 3 bases from V and 2 bases from J, with 15 bases in between. CDR3 length: 15 residues. Germline CDR1 GTSNPN, CDR2 SVGIG (reference sequence). The CDR3 bases are TGTGCCTGGAGAACTACAGGGTTTACCACAGATACGCAGTATTTT. Protein product: CAWRTTGFTTDTQYF. The variable domain in full, completed from reference TRBV30 and TRBJ2-3, reads SQTIHQWPATLVQPVGSPLSLECTVEGTSNPNLYWYRQAAGRGLQLLFYSVGIGQISSEVPQNLSASRPQDRQFILSSKKLLLSDSGFYLCAWRTTGFTTDTQYFGPGTRLTVL.

The chain is built from TRBV19 and TRBJ1-4, with TRBD1 as a possible D gene (5 bases). The CDR3 consists of 15 residues. V was shortened by 5 bases and J by 4 bases, with 14 bases between the two germline ends. Germline V lookup: CDR1 LNHDA, CDR2 SQIVND (reference sequence). The CDR3 sequence is CASSARTSSNEKLFF. DNA of the CDR3: TGTGCCAGTAGTGCCAGGACATCAAGTAATGAAAAACTGTTTTTT.

The rearrangement joins TRBV18 to TRBJ2-1; maybe TRBD1 (5 bases). Germline V gene sequence: CDR1 KGHSH, CDR2 LQKENI. V lost 4 bases and J 7 bases, leaving 17 bases between the germline ends. The CDR3 spans 15 residues. CDR3 in amino acids: CASSRTLGPGNEQFF. For the CDR3, the DNA is TGTGCCAGCTCACGTACTCTGGGGCCAGGGAATGAGCAGTTCTTC.

This sequence joins TRBV11-3 and TRBJ1-1, with D tentatively TRBD1 (5 bases). The germline V and J ends were trimmed by 3 bases and 5 bases, with 10 bases remaining between them. CDR1 is SGHNT, CDR2 YENEEA, per germline. This CDR3 has 13 residues. CDR3 protein: CASSFQRGTEAFF. CDR3 in DNA: TGTGCCAGCAGCTTCCAGCGGGGGACTGAAGCTTTCTTT.

The chain has TRBV28 and TRBJ1-5; D not resolved. CDR3 length equals 13 residues. V lost 6 bases to trimming and J lost 3 bases, with 9 bases between them. Germline V gene lookup returns CDR1 MDHEN and CDR2 SYDVKM. In nucleotides, the CDR3 is TGTGCCAGCAGACGACAAGACAATCAGCCCCAGCATTTT. Translation gives CASRRQDNQPQHF. Supplemented by reference TRBV28 and TRBJ1-5, the full variable domain reads DVKVTQSSRYLVKRTGEKVFLECVQDMDHENMFWYRQDPGLGLRLIYFSYDVKMKEKGDIPEGYSVSREKKERFSLILESASTNQTSMYLCASRRQDNQPQHFGDGTRLSIL.

V and J are TRBV6-5 and TRBJ1-5; no definite D call. Trimming cost V 5 bases and J 0 bases, with 11 bases left between them. CDR3 size: 15 residues. Germline CDR1 is MNHEY and CDR2 is SVGAGI. The CDR3 loop is CASSLQRNSNQPQHF. The CDR3 DNA sequence: TGTGCCAGCAGTCTCCAGAGGAATAGCAATCAGCCCCAGCATTTT.

Written as DNA, the CDR3 is TGTGCCAGCAGCTCCGGGACAGGGTGGGGGCAAGAGACCCAGTACTTC. Translation gives CASSSGTGWGQETQYF. The chain combines TRBV5-6 with TRBJ2-5, with 9 bases that match TRBD1. CDR1 and CDR2 from the germline V gene are SGHDT and YYEEEE. This CDR3 spans 16 amino acids. V lost 3 bases, J lost 2 bases, and 8 bases stayed unmatched.

This clone was detected ten times or more. The rearrangement links TRBV19 to TRBJ1-2; 8 nucleotides align to TRBD1. Germline lookup yields CDR1 LNHDA and CDR2 SQIVND (reference sequence). The CDR3 contains 12 residues. Germline trimming cut 5 bases from V and 7 bases from J; bases unmatched to any gene: 3. The CDR3 bases are TGTGCCAGTAGTCCAGGGGGCTTTGGCTACACCTTC. It translates to CASSPGGFGYTF.

The V call is TRBV9, the J call TRBJ2-5; TRBD2 agrees at 13 bases. V was pared by 3 bases and J by 1 base, with 6 bases of the junction left unmatched. Germline assignment: CDR1 SGDLS and CDR2 YYNGEE. The CDR3 length is 17 residues. CDR3 amino acids: CASSAGLAGDTQETQYF. The CDR3 DNA is TGTGCCAGCAGCGCCGGACTAGCGGGGGACACCCAAGAGACCCAGTACTTC.

For this clone: Other DNA sequences from this sample encode an identical CDR3 as well. The V gene is TRBV2, the J gene TRBJ1-1; D gene unclear. Germline V lookup: CDR1 SNHLY, CDR2 FYNNEI. The CDR3 runs to 14 residues. Trimming took 2 bases from V and 0 from J, leaving 7 bases between them. The DNA of the CDR3 is TGTGCCAGCAGTGAACGTCAGGTGAACACTGAAGCTTTCTTT. Amino acids: CASSERQVNTEAFF.

As regards this clone: One end of the junction does not line up with germline, which may come from a read error. The genes are TRBV24-1 and TRBJ2-3, with D unclear. CDR3 size: 14 residues. Germline assignment: CDR1 KGHDR and CDR2 SFDVKD. Here the CDR3 DNA reads TGTGCCACCGGTGACAACTCGCCGACAGATACGCAGTATTTT. Protein sequence: CATGDNSPTDTQYF.

The chain employs TRBV2 and TRBJ1-1; TRBD1 is a possible D gene (5 bases). Trimming pared 5 bases from V and 0 bases from J, leaving 13 bases between. In germline, CDR1 is SNHLY, CDR2 FYNNEI. The CDR3 consists of 15 residues. The CDR3 nucleotides read TGTGCCAGCAGTTACATTGACAGCCTGAACACTGAAGCTTTCTTT. Protein: CASSYIDSLNTEAFF.

The V and J genes are TRBV27 and TRBJ1-4, with 9 bases identical to TRBD1. J lost 8 bases, V lost 6 bases, and 7 bases had no gene match. Germline values: CDR1 MNHEY, CDR2 SMNVEV (reference sequence). CDR3 length equals 14 residues. This CDR3 reads CASSLTGGREKLFF. The CDR3 DNA sequence: TGTGCCAGCAGCCTGACAGGGGGTCGCGAAAAACTGTTTTTT.

This rearrangement joins TRBV3-1 (or the pseudogene TRBV3-2) to TRBJ2-1, with TRBD2 matching 11 bases. This CDR3 comprises 17 residues. CDR1 and CDR2 from the germline V gene are LGHDT and YNNKEL (reference sequence). V shed 3 bases and J 7 bases; nucleotides not matched to a gene: 11. The CDR3 DNA follows: TGTGCCAGCAGCCATTGGGGTCTAGCGGGGGGTCCAAATGAGCAGTTCTTC. As protein: CASSHWGLAGGPNEQFF.

This clone appeared a few times. J is TRBJ1-1 and V is TRBV6-5, with TRBD1 identical over 8 bases. The length of the CDR3 is 14 residues. The ends lost 7 bases at V and 2 bases at J; junction bases unmatched: 6. CDR1 MNHEY and CDR2 SVGAGI come from the germline V gene. The CDR3 loop reads CASKAQGGNTEAFF. Here the CDR3 DNA reads TGTGCCAGCAAGGCACAGGGGGGCAACACTGAAGCTTTCTTT.

The V and J genes are TRBV7-8 and TRBJ2-1; no firm D call. This CDR3 contains 17 residues. Germline CDR1 SGHVS, CDR2 FQNEAQ. The V gene lost 3 bases and the J gene lost 0 bases, with 15 bases spanning the gap. CDR3 sequence reads: CASSFSVSLSSYNEQFF. In DNA form, the CDR3 reads TGTGCCAGCAGCTTTTCCGTCTCCTTGAGCTCCTACAATGAGCAGTTCTTC.

The chain carries TRBV7-3 and TRBJ2-3; TRBD1 agrees at 11 bases. CDR1 SGHTA and CDR2 FQGTGA come from the germline V gene. V lost 5 bases to trimming and J lost 2 bases; unmatched junction nucleotides: 3. The CDR3 covers 15 residues. CDR3 sequence: CASSGQGAVTDTQYF. DNA of the CDR3: TGTGCCAGCAGCGGACAGGGGGCTGTCACAGATACGCAGTATTTT.

The V and J genes are TRBV6-5 and TRBJ2-2, with D possibly being TRBD2 (6 bases). The CDR3 length is 14 residues. Germline CDR1 is MNHEY and CDR2 is SVGAGI. Trimming cost V 10 bases and J 2 bases, with 14 bases left between them. The CDR3 bases are TGTGCCACCCGGGGGAGTATTAACACCGGGGAGCTGTTTTTT. It yields the protein CATRGSINTGELFF.